Listed below are T cell receptor beta chains from one sample, sequenced in a study of blood T cell repertoires in COVID-19. Repertoires were generated with immunoSEQ multiplex PCR, while TCRdb's copy carries only in-frame clones and drops some. The sample comprises just over 650,000 clones, just under 90% of which are singletons, and 0.2% to 0.3% rests with the top ten. Sequencing was carried out using peripheral blood. These receptors were taken from a young woman with acute or convalescent COVID-19. Both conserved end residues are part of each CDR3. The D gene is left open where the match is weak.

v_gene: TRBV6-5
d_gene: TRBD2
j_gene: TRBJ2-3
CDR3nt: TGTGCCAGCCTCGAGCGGGGGGCCAGCACAGATACGCAGTATTTT
CDR3aa: CASLERGASTDTQYF

v_gene: TRBV19
d_gene: NA
j_gene: TRBJ2-1
CDR3nt: TGTGCCAGTAACCCGGGACTTTACAATGAGCAGTTCTTC
CDR3aa: CASNPGLYNEQFF

v_gene: TRBV21-1
d_gene: NA
j_gene: TRBJ1-1
CDR3nt: TGTGCCAGCAGCAGGACCTCTACGGGGAATGAAGCTTTCTTT
CDR3aa: CASSRTSTGNEAFF

v_gene: TRBV5-1
d_gene: NA
j_gene: TRBJ1-2
CDR3nt: TGCGCCAGCAGCGAAGGAAGTCGACCGACAACGGGGGGCTACACCTTC
CDR3aa: CASSEGSRPTTGGYTF

v_gene: TRBV5-4
d_gene: TRBD1
j_gene: TRBJ1-2
CDR3nt: TGTGCCAGCAGCGACGGGACAGGGAGGTATGGCTACACCTTC
CDR3aa: CASSDGTGRYGYTF

v_gene: TRBV27
d_gene: NA
j_gene: TRBJ2-7
CDR3nt: TGTGCCAGCCTCCGGGACATAAAGGATTTCTACGAGCAGTACTTC
CDR3aa: CASLRDIKDFYEQYF

v_gene: TRBV7-2
d_gene: TRBD2
j_gene: TRBJ2-1
CDR3nt: TGTGCCAGCAGCTTGGCTAGCGGGGGGGCCCGGAATGAGCAGTTCTTC
CDR3aa: CASSLASGGARNEQFF

v_gene: TRBV29-1
d_gene: NA
j_gene: TRBJ1-2
CDR3nt: TGCAGCGCGGGTAGGGGGACACCGGAGGGCTACACCTTC
CDR3aa: CSAGRGTPEGYTF

v_gene: TRBV9
d_gene: NA
j_gene: TRBJ1-2
CDR3nt: TGTGCCAGCAGCCTAACAGGGAGTCATGGCTACACCTTC
CDR3aa: CASSLTGSHGYTF

v_gene: TRBV11-2
d_gene: NA
j_gene: TRBJ2-5
CDR3nt: TGTGCCAGCAGCTTTGACAGACTCCAAGAGACCCAGTACTTC
CDR3aa: CASSFDRLQETQYF

v_gene: TRBV2
d_gene: TRBD1
j_gene: TRBJ1-6
CDR3nt: TGTGCCAGCCAACTGAGGGCAGGGGGCTACTCACCCCTCCACTTT
CDR3aa: CASQLRAGGYSPLHF

v_gene: TRBV7-8
d_gene: NA
j_gene: TRBJ1-5
CDR3nt: TGTGCCAGCAGCATGACACAAGGTCCCAATCAGCCCCAGCATTTT
CDR3aa: CASSMTQGPNQPQHF

v_gene: TRBV14
d_gene: NA
j_gene: TRBJ1-1
CDR3nt: TGTGCCAGCAGCCACCTCGGGGGTGGGTGGGGAGTAGCTGACACTGAAGCTTTCTTT
CDR3aa: CASSHLGGGWGVADTEAFF

v_gene: TRBV7-8
d_gene: NA
j_gene: TRBJ2-7
CDR3nt: TGTGCCAGCAGCTTAGTAAGCGTAGGGGGGGCACGGTACGAGCAGTACTTC
CDR3aa: CASSLVSVGGARYEQYF